This T cell receptor (beta chain) derives from a study of blood T cell repertoires in COVID-19 (TCRdb year 2020). Study-level background: The collaborator samples originated in the United States, Italy and Spain and spanned the acute and convalescent phases of COVID-19. Deeply sampled blood TCRbeta repertoires from subjects exposed to, actively infected with, or recovered from COVID-19 were included in the dataset. The material from the prospective study consisted of cDNA or gDNA derived from T cells, B-cell-depleted T cells, or PBMCs. A freely available public database, intended as a resource for researchers studying the immune response to SARS-CoV-2, is where the repertoires were released. Where available, HLA class I and class II types were taken from metadata supplied by the sample provider and were not determined by assay-based typing. The samples were drawn from two sources: the first 160 participants of the ongoing ImmuneRACE study, and over 950 subjects contributed by 6 global collaborators. The sample metadata nearly always contained a de-identified subject ID, COVID-19 status, age in years and sex.

About this clone itself: Its antigen is currently not known. Base qualities are not at hand, and no much larger clone is one base apart.

Trimming takes 0 bases off V and 1 base off J; junction bases not matched to a gene: 8. The CDR3 goes from the cysteine to the phenylalanine over 17 residues. Only the CDR3 region is kept as DNA, spanning 51 bases read in frame from base 1. Based on the germline V gene, the CDR1 and CDR2 sequences are SGDLS and YYNGEE. Paper-wide results and their limitations: The quantity of clinical and demographic metadata differed by source and by participant and was supplied without curation.

TCRbeta CDR3 regions were amplified from genomic DNA by means of the immunoSEQ Assay, a bias-controlled multiplex PCR. Processing in the source paper ran as follows. Nucleated cell counts per sample were estimated from amplification of reference gene primers within the assay. To quantify the absolute abundance of each unique TCRbeta CDR3 rearrangement, sequence reads were collapsed and filtered. For each sample, productive Simpson clonality was calculated by taking the square root of Simpson's diversity index across productive rearrangements. This immuneACCESS table, as held by TCRdb, lists in-frame sequences with V and J called but not all clones. Of the missing ones, under half trace to an unresolved V gene in checked studies; the others have no known cause. V and J calls and clone size are as listed in that table; D and trimming were resolved from the DNA. The table for this sample lists 250,000 to 400,000 clones; about 90% of them were counted only once. The top ten constitute approximately 2.9% of the sample.

In Seattle, one collaborating source enrolled patients while the infection was active and tracked those patients longitudinally over the course of disease. Whole blood was collected in K2EDTA tubes by collaborating institutions according to the institutions' own protocols. For TCRbeta analysis, collaborator samples were shipped as frozen whole blood, as isolated PBMCs, or as DNA extracted from either sample type. What was sequenced was peripheral blood. This receptor was obtained from a woman aged 25-40 years with COVID-19, enrolled during active disease. The chain joins TRBV9 to TRBJ1-2, and 8 junction bases match TRBD1. The CDR3 is CASSVDWTGIVNYGYTF. The nucleotides are TGTGCCAGCAGCGTAGATTGGACAGGGATCGTTAACTATGGCTACACCTTC.